This T cell receptor (beta chain) appears in the sequencing data of a study of cytomegalovirus exposure and HLA in healthy donors. PCR amplification relied on 60 Vbeta primers (plus 13 Jbeta primers). TCRdb's copy holds only in-frame clones and misses some; the assay was immunoSEQ multiplex PCR. The sample lists about 140,000 clones, 60% to 80% occurring once. V shed 6 bases, J shed 3 bases, and the junction held 4 bases outside the gene matches. From germline, CDR1 is SNHLY and CDR2 FYNNEI. CDR3 length: 14 residues. This rearrangement joins TRBV2 to TRBJ2-2; 7 nucleotides match TRBD1. The source of this sequence is a woman aged 25-40 years in good health and CMV-seronegative. The sample taken for sequencing was PBMCs. Written as DNA, the CDR3 is TGTGCCAGCAGCCTCGACAGGGACACCGGGGAGCTGTTTTTT. Its protein is CASSLDRDTGELFF.